One and the same sample provided the 6 T cell receptor beta chains below, sequenced in a study of cytomegalovirus exposure and HLA in healthy donors. The PCR ran on 60 Vbeta and 13 Jbeta primers. Profiled with immunoSEQ multiplex PCR; TCRdb holds only in-frame clones, not every one. The sample records 150,000 to 200,000 clones, around 80% being singletons. The material sequenced was PBMCs. The receptors shown here come from a woman between 25 and 40 years old in good health and CMV-seropositive.

This clone was seen just once. The chain has TRBV4-3 and TRBJ1-1, with D possibly being TRBD1 (6 bases). The CDR3 is made up of 16 amino acids. Per germline, CDR1 LGHNA and CDR2 YSLEER. Trimming removed 0 bases from V and 3 bases from J, with 14 bases in between. CDR3 sequence: CASSQDGGQWDTEAFF. The CDR3 nucleotides read TGCGCCAGCAGCCAAGACGGCGGACAGTGGGACACTGAAGCTTTCTTT.

The chain couples TRBV7-9 to TRBJ2-6; D remains unclear. Germline V gene data show CDR1 as SEHNR and CDR2 as FQNEAQ (reference sequence). V lost 1 base and J lost 0, with 4 bases in between. The CDR3 extends over 15 amino acids. The CDR3 coding sequence is TGTGCCAGCAGCTTAGAGAGCTCTGGGGCCAACGTCCTGACTTTC. Its translation is CASSLESSGANVLTF.

This chain uses TRBV18 with TRBJ2-3, with D possibly matching TRBD2 (6 bases). The CDR3 contains 16 residues. Germline CDR1 reads KGHSH; CDR2 reads LQKENI. The V end was cut by 3 bases, the J end by 0 bases, with 13 bases between. The CDR3 DNA is TGTGCCAGCTCACCGTCAATGGGGGGAAGCACAGATACGCAGTATTTT. Its protein is CASSPSMGGSTDTQYF.

This chain uses TRBV30 with TRBJ2-3; no reliable D call. V was trimmed by 2 bases and J by 0 bases, leaving 9 bases between them. There are 14 residues in the CDR3. Germline values: CDR1 GTSNPN, CDR2 SVGIG (reference sequence). The CDR3 DNA sequence: TGTGCCTGGAGTATCGCGTTAAGCACAGATACGCAGTATTTT. It yields the protein CAWSIALSTDTQYF. The full variable domain, rest sourced from reference TRBV30 and TRBJ2-3, is SQTIHQWPATLVQPVGSPLSLECTVEGTSNPNLYWYRQAAGRGLQLLFYSVGIGQISSEVPQNLSASRPQDRQFILSSKKLLLSDSGFYLCAWSIALSTDTQYFGPGTRLTVL.

The chain uses TRBV4-3 and TRBJ2-3, with D perhaps TRBD2 (6 bases). Trimming cost V 0 bases and J 3 bases, with 13 bases left between them. The CDR3 is 16 residues long. Germline CDR1 LGHNA, CDR2 YSLEER. CDR3 coding DNA: TGCGCCAGCAGCCAAGATTGGAGGGCAGAGACAGATACGCAGTATTTT. Residues: CASSQDWRAETDTQYF.

This chain connects TRBV14 to TRBJ1-2, with D possibly TRBD1 on 6 matching bases. This CDR3 comprises 14 residues. Germline V gene data show CDR1 as SGHDN and CDR2 as FVKESK. V lost 4 bases and J lost 7, with 16 bases in between. CDR3 nucleotides: TGTGCCAGCAGCCCGGGACATAAGGCTACTGGCTACACCTTC. Translating it yields CASSPGHKATGYTF.